This T cell receptor beta chain stems from a study of T cells after yellow fever vaccination. Study-level results: It was a weaker secondary response, yet one that peaked faster, at day 5 versus 15. Once the booster was given, most primary-vaccination clones reappeared, at approximately 97% for CD4 and more than 85% for CD8. Relatively few clonotypes were ones that appeared in both CD4 and CD8 compartments.

About this clonotype: Its antigen is still unknown.

V shed 0 bases and J 3 bases; nucleotides not matched to a gene: 7. Germline V lookup: CDR1 LGHNA, CDR2 YSLEER. CDR3 size: 16 residues. TCR cDNA, made by 5'RACE template switching, carried an added universal primer site and UMIs. Via MiXCR, TCRdb re-called the 5' RACE reads, giving one row per CDR3 protein. The table has under 250,000 distinct CDR3 sequences, 6.9% seen once. This chain links TRBV4-3 with TRBJ2-5, with 7 bases that match TRBD2. This TCR was sampled from a man aged 25-45 years who received the YFV17D yellow fever vaccine. The specimen was CD4+ T cells sorted from PBMCs, collected 15 days after the yellow fever booster vaccination. The CDR3 protein is CASSQDLAGDEETQYF. The CDR3 coding sequence is TGCGCCAGCAGCCAAGATCTGGCGGGAGATGAAGAGACCCAGTACTTC.